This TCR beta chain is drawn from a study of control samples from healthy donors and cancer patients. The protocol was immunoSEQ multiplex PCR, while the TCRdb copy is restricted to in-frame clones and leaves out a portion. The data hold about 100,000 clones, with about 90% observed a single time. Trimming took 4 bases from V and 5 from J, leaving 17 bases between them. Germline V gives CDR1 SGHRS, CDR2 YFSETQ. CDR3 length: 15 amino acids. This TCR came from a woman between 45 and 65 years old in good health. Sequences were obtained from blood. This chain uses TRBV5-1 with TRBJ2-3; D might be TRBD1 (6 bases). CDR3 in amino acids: CASSPGAGAVDTQYF. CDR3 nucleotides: TGCGCCAGCAGCCCCGGGGCAGGGGCGGTAGATACGCAGTATTTT.